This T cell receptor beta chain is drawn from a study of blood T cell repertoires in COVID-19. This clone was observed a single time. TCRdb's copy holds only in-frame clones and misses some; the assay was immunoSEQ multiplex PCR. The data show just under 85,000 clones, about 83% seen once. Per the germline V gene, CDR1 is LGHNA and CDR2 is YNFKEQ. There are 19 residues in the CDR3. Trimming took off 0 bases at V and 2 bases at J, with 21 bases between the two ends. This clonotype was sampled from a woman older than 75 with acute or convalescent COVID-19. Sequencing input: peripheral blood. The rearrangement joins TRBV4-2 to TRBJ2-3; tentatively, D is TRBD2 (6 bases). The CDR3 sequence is CASSQDSGSTGLNTDTQYF. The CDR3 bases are TGTGCCAGCAGCCAAGATAGCGGAAGCACGGGACTTAACACAGATACGCAGTATTTT.